These 27 T cell receptor beta chains were all obtained from the same sample, sequenced in a study of T cells in Graves' hyperthyroidism and ophthalmopathy (dated by TCRdb to the late 2010s). The protocol used for the library was multiplex PCR. Sequencing instrument: Illumina HiSeq 2000. TCR beta CDR3 regions were amplified from RNA transcripts. The first round of RT-PCR for the TCR CDR3 was performed with the HTBI primer set and the Qiagen OneStep RT-PCR kit. TCRdb reanalyzed the raw reads on its own, using fastp at Q25 for trimming and MiXCR for clone calling, and kept in-frame beta chains. Each entry merges the rows of one CDR3 protein and shows their most common DNA and genes. A total of over 700,000 distinct CDR3 sequences appear in this sample, roughly a sixth of them only once. The ten most abundant clones make up 16% of the sample. Sequenced: blood. These receptors came from a woman between 45 and 60 years old with Graves' hyperthyroidism that later progressed to Graves' ophthalmopathy.

This clonotype has a count of ten or more. This chain connects TRBV7-9 to TRBJ2-1; 10 bases map to TRBD2. The V segment lost 4 bases and the J segment 2 bases; nucleotides outside the gene matches: 5. The CDR3 sequence is 16 residues long. The germline V gene encodes CDR1 SEHNR and CDR2 FQNEAQ (reference sequence). CDR3 DNA: TGTGCCAGCAGCTCGTTAGCGGGGGGCCCCTACAATGAGCAGTTCTTC. Protein product: CASSSLAGGPYNEQFF. The variable domain in full, with the rest retrieved from reference TRBV7-9 and TRBJ2-1, is DTGVSQNPRHKITKRGQNVTFRCDPISEHNRLYWYRQTLGQGPEFLTYFQNEAQLEKSRLLSDRFSAERPKGSFSTLEIQRTEQGDSAMYLCASSSLAGGPYNEQFFGPGTRLTVL.

This clonotype was seen repeatedly, ten times or more. The rearrangement links TRBV11-2 to TRBJ2-1; the D gene is possibly TRBD2 (7 bases). V was trimmed by 5 bases and J by 1 base, leaving 15 bases between them. This CDR3 contains 16 residues. From germline, CDR1 is SGHAT and CDR2 FQNNGV. Written as DNA, the CDR3 is TGTGCCAGCAGCCTTCTAGGGGGGGTATCCTACAATGAGCAGTTCTTC. Amino acids: CASSLLGGVSYNEQFF.

This clonotype was recorded at least ten times. The V and J genes are TRBV3-1 and TRBJ1-4; the D is unclear. V lost 5 bases and J 5 bases, leaving 15 bases between the germline ends. CDR3 size: 15 residues. Germline CDR1 is LGHDT and CDR2 is YNNKEL (reference sequence). CDR3 in DNA: TGTGCCAGCAGCGCTAGACGGACGGTGAATGAAAAACTGTTTTTT. Its protein product is CASSARRTVNEKLFF.

At least ten counts were recorded for this clonotype. The chain couples TRBV30 to TRBJ1-2, with TRBD1 as a possible D gene (5 bases). Germline loops: CDR1 GTSNPN, CDR2 SVGIG (reference sequence). This CDR3 contains 13 residues. With 3 bases removed from V and 2 bases from J, the gap between germline ends came to 10 bases. CDR3 sequence (DNA): TGTGCCTGGAGCTCGCGGGGGAACTATGGCTACACCTTC. It specifies CAWSSRGNYGYTF.

This chain links TRBV4-1 with TRBJ1-4; 7 nucleotides line up with TRBD1. V was pared by 3 bases and J by 4 bases, with 11 bases of the junction left unmatched. CDR3 length: 17 amino acids. Germline CDR1 reads MGHRA; CDR2 reads YSYEKL. CDR3 sequence (DNA): TGCGCCAGCAGCCATCCCGACAGGGAACACCGTAATGAAAAACTGTTTTTT. It translates to CASSHPDREHRNEKLFF.

The J gene is TRBJ2-2, the V gene TRBV30; D unresolved. Deletions cut 5 bases from V and 7 bases from J, with 14 bases between. Germline lookup yields CDR1 GTSNPN and CDR2 SVGIG (reference sequence). The CDR3 contains 13 residues. The CDR3: CAWGTLDGGELFF. Written as DNA, the CDR3 is TGTGCCTGGGGAACCCTTGACGGCGGGGAGCTGTTTTTT.

This clonotype has at least ten counts. This rearrangement joins TRBV14 to TRBJ1-6; D remains ambiguous. CDR3 size: 14 residues. Germline V CDR1 and CDR2: SGHDN, FVKESK. V was pared by 0 bases and J by 7 bases, with 7 bases between. The CDR3 spells CASSQESQNSPLHF. The CDR3 region has the DNA TGTGCCAGCAGCCAAGAATCGCAGAATTCACCCCTCCACTTT.

This clonotype has just one count. The chain is built from TRBV19 and TRBJ2-3, with a possible D match to TRBD2 (6 bases). The CDR3 has 15 amino acids. Germline V gene data show CDR1 as LNHDA and CDR2 as SQIVND (reference sequence). Deletions cut 4 bases from V and 2 bases from J, with 13 bases between. The CDR3 DNA reads as TGTGCCAGTAGTAATGGAGGGGCGGACACAGATACGCAGTATTTT. Its translation is CASSNGGADTDTQYF. The full variable domain, rest sourced from reference TRBV19 and TRBJ2-3, is DGGITQSPKYLFRKEGQNVTLSCEQNLNHDAMYWYRQDPGQGLRLIYYSQIVNDFQKGDIAEGYSVSREKKESFPLTVTSAQKNPTAFYLCASSNGGADTDTQYFGPGTRLTVL.

The chain's CDR3 is CASSFQARSIGYTF. The CDR3 DNA sequence: TGTGCCAGCAGTTTCCAGGCCCGCTCGATAGGCTACACCTTC. The chain combines TRBV27 with TRBJ1-2, with unresolved D. The CDR3 covers 14 residues. The germline gives CDR1 MNHEY, CDR2 SMNVEV (reference sequence). Trimming took 3 bases from V and 8 from J, leaving 16 bases between them.

V and J are TRBV19 and TRBJ1-1, with TRBD1 matching 7 bases. Germline CDR1 reads LNHDA; CDR2 reads SQIVND (reference sequence). The CDR3 runs to 15 residues. The ends lost 4 bases at V and 1 base at J; junction bases unmatched: 6. CDR3 DNA sequence: TGTGCCAGTAGTACCTGGGACAGCTCGAACACTGAAGCTTTCTTT. Protein: CASSTWDSSNTEAFF. Combining the CDR3 with reference TRBV19 and TRBJ1-1 gives the whole variable domain DGGITQSPKYLFRKEGQNVTLSCEQNLNHDAMYWYRQDPGQGLRLIYYSQIVNDFQKGDIAEGYSVSREKKESFPLTVTSAQKNPTAFYLCASSTWDSSNTEAFFGQGTRLTVV.

This clonotype was picked up a small number of times. The DNA of the CDR3 is TGCAGCGTTGAGCGACAGGGTGGGGGTGAAGCTTTCTTT. Its translation: CSVERQGGGEAFF. The chain uses TRBV29-1 and TRBJ1-1, with 7 bases aligning to TRBD1. V shed 3 bases, J shed 7 bases, and the junction held 8 bases outside the gene matches. This CDR3 is 13 amino acids long. CDR1 SQVTM and CDR2 ANQGSEA come from the germline V gene.

The V and J genes are TRBV5-5 and TRBJ2-1; 8 bases line up with TRBD1. The CDR3 totals 14 residues. Germline V lookup: CDR1 SGHKS, CDR2 YYEKEE (reference sequence). V lost 4 bases and J lost 5; bases outside the gene matches: 5. This CDR3 is CASSPRGQDNEQFF. The CDR3 region has the DNA TGTGCCAGCAGCCCGAGGGGACAGGACAATGAGCAGTTCTTC. Combining the CDR3 with reference TRBV5-5 and TRBJ2-1 gives the whole variable domain DAGVTQSPTHLIKTRGQQVTLRCSPISGHKSVSWYQQVLGQGPQFIFQYYEKEERGRGNFPDRFSARQFPNYSSELNVNALLLGDSALYLCASSPRGQDNEQFFGPGTRLTVL.

This chain joins TRBV30 and TRBJ1-2; D is perhaps TRBD1 (5 bases). Germline lookup yields CDR1 GTSNPN and CDR2 SVGIG (reference sequence). V gave up 2 bases and J gave up 6 bases, with 19 bases separating them. The CDR3 loop spans 15 amino acids. In DNA, the CDR3 is TGTGCCTGGAGTCTCGGGACGACAGTGGCTAATGGCTACACCTTC. Its protein product is CAWSLGTTVANGYTF. Supplemented by reference TRBV30 and TRBJ1-2, the full variable domain reads SQTIHQWPATLVQPVGSPLSLECTVEGTSNPNLYWYRQAAGRGLQLLFYSVGIGQISSEVPQNLSASRPQDRQFILSSKKLLLSDSGFYLCAWSLGTTVANGYTFGSGTRLTVV.

This clonotype was observed many times. This chain uses TRBV12-3 or TRBV12-4 with TRBJ2-7; the match to TRBD1 covers 10 bases. Germline trimming cut 3 bases from V and 2 bases from J; bases unmatched to any gene: 4. The CDR3 totals 15 residues. The CDR3 is CASSFGQGEAYEQYF. CDR3 nucleotide sequence: TGTGCCAGCAGTTTCGGACAGGGGGAAGCCTACGAGCAGTACTTC.

Comment on this clonotype: Since a much larger clone is just one base distant, this may be a read error. The V and J genes are TRBV7-9 and TRBJ2-3; no clear D gene. This CDR3 is built from 16 residues. Germline V gene lookup returns CDR1 SEHNR and CDR2 FQNEAQ (reference sequence). The CDR3 loop is CASSLGPAGYTDAQYF. Here the CDR3 DNA reads TGTGCCAGCAGCTTAGGTCCGGCTGGTTACACAGATGCGCAGTATTTT.

This clonotype was counted between two and nine times. The chain links TRBV20-1 to TRBJ1-1; D ambiguous. Trimming left V 0 bases short and J 6 bases short, with 11 bases between. The germline V gene encodes CDR1 DFQATT and CDR2 SNEGSKA (reference sequence). The CDR3 contains 13 residues. The CDR3 region is CSAREDGDAEAFF. CDR3 nucleotide sequence: TGCAGTGCTAGAGAGGACGGCGACGCTGAAGCTTTCTTT.

The chain recombines TRBV7-3 with TRBJ1-6, with 8 bases identical to TRBD1. V shed 1 base and J 6 bases; nucleotides not matched to a gene: 5. The CDR3 totals 16 residues. The germline V gene has CDR1 SGHTA and CDR2 FQGTGA. The CDR3 sequence is CASSLNGQGSNSPLHF. The CDR3 DNA follows: TGTGCCAGCAGCTTAAACGGACAGGGCTCTAATTCACCCCTCCACTTT. Using reference TRBV7-3 and TRBJ1-6 for the parts outside the CDR3, the full variable domain is GAGVSQTPSNKVTEKGKYVELRCDPISGHTALYWYRQSLGQGPEFLIYFQGTGAADDSGLPNDRFFAVRPEGSVSTLKIQRTERGDSAVYLCASSLNGQGSNSPLHFGNGTRLTVT.

This clonotype was recorded at least ten times. V usage is TRBV12-3 or TRBV12-4 and J usage is TRBJ2-3; D is unclear. V lost 0 bases, J lost 4 bases, and 5 bases lay in between. CDR3 length: 13 amino acids. In DNA, the CDR3 is TGTGCCAGCAGTTTAGCTCGTCCAGATACGCAGTATTTT. This codes for CASSLARPDTQYF.

This clonotype appeared a few times. The chain joins TRBV10-3 to TRBJ1-1, with 10 bases that match TRBD1. Trimming took 10 bases from V and 4 from J; bases not matched to a gene: 3. Germline V gene data show CDR1 as ENHRY and CDR2 as SYGVKD. The CDR3 has 12 residues. CDR3 in DNA: TGTGCCACCTGGACAGGGGGCACTGAAGCTTTCTTT. Residues: CATWTGGTEAFF.

This chain uses TRBV6-1 with TRBJ1-1, with a weak D call TRBD1 (5 bases). CDR1 is MNHNS and CDR2 is SASEGT in the germline V gene. V shed 3 bases and J shed 3 bases, with 8 bases lying between them. The CDR3 consists of 13 residues. CDR3 sequence reads: CASSDTGYTEAFF. The DNA of the CDR3 is TGTGCCAGCAGTGACACAGGCTACACTGAAGCTTTCTTT.

The chain employs TRBV29-1 and TRBJ2-3; 13 bases match TRBD2. Germline-derived CDR1 and CDR2 are SQVTM and ANQGSEA. The V segment lost 1 base and the J segment 1 base; nucleotides outside the gene matches: 2. The CDR3 covers 16 residues. The CDR3 is CSVEGTSGGRTDTQYF. Here the CDR3 DNA reads TGCAGCGTTGAAGGGACTAGCGGGGGCCGCACAGATACGCAGTATTTT.

This clonotype was recorded only once. This rearrangement joins TRBV5-1 to TRBJ1-1; D might be TRBD1 (5 bases). The CDR3 sequence is 13 residues long. Germline CDR1 and CDR2: SGHRS and YFSETQ. Trimming pared 4 bases from V and 8 bases from J, leaving 15 bases between. DNA for the CDR3: TGCGCCAGCAGCACCTCGGACAAAAGCGAAGCTTTCTTT. Residues: CASSTSDKSEAFF.

The gene calls are TRBV24-1 and TRBJ2-1; D remains unclear. This CDR3 is built from 14 residues. V was trimmed by 6 bases and J by 2 bases, leaving 10 bases between them. The V gene's germline CDR1 is KGHDR and CDR2 SFDVKD. This chain's CDR3 is CATSQDGTYNEQFF. Here the CDR3 DNA reads TGTGCCACCAGTCAGGACGGCACCTACAATGAGCAGTTCTTC.

The chain combines TRBV20-1 with TRBJ2-3; maybe TRBD2 (5 bases). The CDR3 runs to 10 residues. V was trimmed by 5 bases and J by 6 bases, leaving 6 bases between them. Germline V lookup: CDR1 DFQATT, CDR2 SNEGSKA (reference sequence). Here the CDR3 reads CSAERDTQYF. DNA for the CDR3: TGCAGTGCTGAGCGGGATACGCAGTATTTT.

This clonotype was recorded many times. In DNA, the CDR3 is TGTGCCAGCAATAGGTTAAACACCGGGGAGCTGTTTTTT. Translating gives CASNRLNTGELFF. This chain uses TRBV2 with TRBJ2-2; D gene unclear. The germline gives CDR1 SNHLY, CDR2 FYNNEI. This CDR3 comprises 13 residues. V was clipped by 7 bases and J by 2 bases, with 8 bases between them.

In this sample, this clonotype turned up many times. The V gene is TRBV4-1, the J gene TRBJ2-7, with a tentative D call TRBD1 (6 bases). The CDR3 is 18 residues long. V shed 0 bases and J shed 3 bases, with 21 bases lying between them. CDR1 and CDR2 from the germline V gene are MGHRA and YSYEKL. The CDR3 bases are TGCGCCAGCAGCCAAGATTTGGTTGGGGCAGGGGCGGACTACGAGCAGTACTTC. Its protein product is CASSQDLVGAGADYEQYF.

In its sample, this clonotype was seen a few times. The CDR3 loop is CASSQDGGNIQYF. In DNA, the CDR3 is TGTGCCAGCAGCCAAGACGGCGGAAACATTCAGTACTTC. The chain employs TRBV4-2 and TRBJ2-4; D remains ambiguous. The CDR3 is 13 residues long. Germline-derived CDR1 and CDR2 are LGHNA and YNFKEQ. V lost 0 bases, J lost 6 bases, and 6 bases lay in between.